The present T cell receptor beta chain was sequenced within a study of T cells in Graves' hyperthyroidism and ophthalmopathy. Overall study context: Peripheral blood was drawn at first diagnosis, prior to all treatment.

This sample holds PBMCs from under 11 ml fresh peripheral blood. The CDR3 has 15 residues. Germline V gene data show CDR1 as GTSNPN and CDR2 as SVGIG (reference sequence). V trimming: 1 base; J trimming: 0 bases; junction bases outside the gene matches: 6. Amplification targeted TCR beta CDR3 regions from RNA transcripts. Initially, a first-round RT-PCR of the TCR CDR3 employed the HTBI primer set. TCRdb redid the calling of the multiplex PCR reads with MiXCR, one entry per CDR3 protein. Of 350,000 or so distinct CDR3 sequences listed, about a sixth are singletons. Sequenced sample: blood. J is TRBJ2-7 and V is TRBV30; TRBD2 aligns across 7 bases. This TCR derives from a woman in her thirties or forties with Graves' ophthalmopathy. The CDR3 sequence: CAWSASGTSSYEQYF. CDR3 sequence (DNA): TGTGCCTGGAGTGCTAGCGGCACAAGCTCCTACGAGCAGTACTTC.